The 18 T cell receptor beta chains below all came from one sample that was sequenced in a study of cytomegalovirus exposure and HLA in healthy donors. The data were produced by immunoSEQ multiplex PCR, yet TCRdb's version contains in-frame clones alone and is incomplete. The sample lists 200,000 or so clones; roughly 88% were seen once. Sequenced: PBMCs. The receptors derive from a woman between 18 and 30 years old in good health and CMV-seronegative.

The chain recombines TRBV28 with TRBJ2-7; 13 bases agree with TRBD2. V was pared by 7 bases and J by 6 bases, with 9 bases of the junction left unmatched. This CDR3 is 15 amino acids long. CDR1 MDHEN and CDR2 SYDVKM come from the germline V gene. CDR3 in amino acids: CASTLLAGGPREQYF. As DNA, the CDR3 is TGTGCCAGCACCCTACTAGCGGGAGGGCCCCGCGAGCAGTACTTC.

The chain joins TRBV18 to TRBJ2-5; perhaps TRBD1 as D (5 bases). Trimming took off 3 bases at V and 9 bases at J, with 23 bases between the two ends. The CDR3 consists of 16 residues. Germline lookup yields CDR1 KGHSH and CDR2 LQKENI. For the CDR3, the DNA is TGTGCCAGCTCACCCAAATATATTCACAGGAGAGACGCCCAGTACTTC. It yields the protein CASSPKYIHRRDAQYF. Full variable domain (rest looked up from reference TRBV18 and TRBJ2-5): NAGVMQNPRHLVRRRGQEARLRCSPMKGHSHVYWYRQLPEEGLKFMVYLQKENIIDESGMPKERFSAEFPKEGPSILRIQQVVRGDSAAYFCASSPKYIHRRDAQYFGPGTRLLVL.

This sequence joins TRBV25-1 and TRBJ2-7, with D perhaps TRBD2 (5 bases). Trimming took 1 base from V and 0 from J, leaving 10 bases between them. CDR1 and CDR2 from the germline V gene are MGHDK and SYGVNS. This CDR3 is 15 amino acids long. DNA of the CDR3: TGTGCCAGCAGTGAATCCGGGATAATCTCCTACGAGCAGTACTTC. Amino acids: CASSESGIISYEQYF.

The chain is built from TRBV29-1 and TRBJ2-1; TRBD2 matches at 16 bases. V dropped 6 bases and J dropped 7; count of bases not matched to a gene: 9. Germline V CDR1 and CDR2: SQVTM, ANQGSEA. There are 16 residues in the CDR3. The CDR3 region has the DNA TGCAGCGTAGGGACTAGCGGGAGGGCCTCGGCAAATGAGCAGTTCTTC. Translation: CSVGTSGRASANEQFF.

The rearrangement uses TRBV2 and TRBJ1-4, with a possible D match to TRBD1 (6 bases). Germline assignment: CDR1 SNHLY and CDR2 FYNNEI. The CDR3 totals 13 residues. V was clipped by 11 bases and J by 7 bases, with 17 bases between them. CDR3 protein: CASQGWSGEKLFF. Written as DNA, the CDR3 is TGTGCCTCCCAGGGGTGGTCGGGTGAAAAACTGTTTTTT.

The CDR3 sequence is CASSAKQDYEQYF. The CDR3 nucleotides read TGTGCCAGCAGTGCAAAACAGGACTACGAGCAGTACTTC. This chain uses TRBV2 with TRBJ2-7; perhaps TRBD1 as D (5 bases). The germline CDR1 and CDR2 sequences are SNHLY and FYNNEI. This CDR3 has 13 residues. Trimming pared 4 bases from V and 3 bases from J, leaving 10 bases between.

The chain is built from TRBV27 and TRBJ2-7, with 12 nucleotides matching TRBD2. This CDR3 region has 16 residues. Germline V CDR1 and CDR2: MNHEY, SMNVEV (reference sequence). J gave up 3 bases and V 5 bases, and 8 bases lay outside the gene matches. CDR3 nucleotide sequence: TGTGCCAGCAGTCCCGGGACTAGCGGGCCCATCTACGAGCAGTACTTC. Amino acids: CASSPGTSGPIYEQYF.

The V call is TRBV12-5, the J call TRBJ2-7, with a tentative D call TRBD2 (6 bases). Germline loops: CDR1 LGHNT, CDR2 FRNRAP. The V gene lost 5 bases and the J gene lost 0 bases, with 14 bases spanning the gap. The CDR3 totals 15 residues. The CDR3 DNA sequence: TGTGCTAGTGGTCGGGGCGGGAAGCACTCCTACGAGCAGTACTTC. It encodes CASGRGGKHSYEQYF.

The chain recombines TRBV5-6 with TRBJ1-2, with a tentative D call TRBD1 (6 bases). Trimming cost V 2 bases and J 6 bases, with 11 bases left between them. This CDR3 has 13 residues. The V gene's germline CDR1 is SGHDT and CDR2 YYEEEE. CDR3 DNA sequence: TGTGCCAGCAGCTTACAGGGTATGAATGGCTACACCTTC. Its protein product is CASSLQGMNGYTF.

The chain employs TRBV7-6 and TRBJ2-7, with D hard to call. Trimming removed 4 bases from V and 0 bases from J, with 10 bases in between. Per the germline V gene, CDR1 is SGHVS and CDR2 is FNYEAQ. The length of the CDR3 is 14 residues. The CDR3 DNA reads as TGTGCCAGCAGCTCCCGGAGACTCTCCTACGAGCAGTACTTC. This encodes CASSSRRLSYEQYF.

The rearrangement uses TRBV10-3 and TRBJ2-1, with unresolved D. CDR1 ENHRY and CDR2 SYGVKD come from the germline V gene. CDR3 size: 13 residues. V was cut by 4 bases and J by 4 bases, with 8 bases left in between. The DNA of the CDR3 is TGTGCCATCAGTGTTTCCTCGTACAATGAGCAGTTCTTC. This gives the protein CAISVSSYNEQFF.

The CDR3 loop is CASSLTGIGYGYTF. CDR3 sequence (DNA): TGTGCCAGCAGCCTGACAGGGATAGGGTATGGCTACACCTTC. V and J are TRBV5-4 and TRBJ1-2; 7 nucleotides line up with TRBD1. Germline lookup yields CDR1 SGHNT and CDR2 YYREEE (reference sequence). The junction had 8 bases not matched to a gene; V was cut back by 4 bases and J by 5 bases. The CDR3 contains 14 residues.

The chain joins TRBV15 to TRBJ2-1; 11 positions match TRBD2. Looked up from germline, CDR1 is LNHNV and CDR2 is YYDKDF (reference sequence). The CDR3 runs to 19 residues. V lost 5 bases to trimming and J lost 7 bases; unmatched junction nucleotides: 19. CDR3 DNA: TGTGCCACCAGCGATTTAGCGGGAGGGCCACGTGAACGGATGAATGAGCAGTTCTTC. This gives the protein CATSDLAGGPRERMNEQFF.

The V call is TRBV7-2, the J call TRBJ1-4; D ambiguous. Germline CDR1 and CDR2: SGHTA and FQGNSA. Between the trimmed V and J ends, which lost 2 bases and 5 bases, there was a span of 6 bases. This CDR3 has 13 residues. DNA of the CDR3: TGTGCCAGCAGCTTACAGGCCAATGAAAAACTGTTTTTT. Its protein is CASSLQANEKLFF.

The chain couples TRBV2 to TRBJ2-7, with 13 bases lining up with TRBD2. Germline CDR1 and CDR2: SNHLY and FYNNEI. Unmatched junction bases numbered 3, after V lost 4 bases and J lost 3 bases. CDR3 length: 15 residues. Here the CDR3 reads CASSGTSGSLYEQYF. Written as DNA, the CDR3 is TGTGCCAGCAGTGGGACTAGCGGGAGTCTCTACGAGCAGTACTTC.

The table lists this clone with a few counts. This chain uses TRBV19 with TRBJ2-1, with 8 positions matching TRBD2. V gave up 5 bases and J gave up 4 bases; unmatched junction bases: 7. The CDR3 consists of 15 residues. Germline V gene lookup returns CDR1 LNHDA and CDR2 SQIVND (reference sequence). This CDR3 reads CASSDPSGPYNEQFF. The CDR3 DNA sequence: TGTGCCAGTAGTGATCCTAGCGGGCCATACAATGAGCAGTTCTTC.

This clone was seen just once. This chain joins TRBV9 and TRBJ2-3, with 7 positions matching TRBD1. Germline lookup yields CDR1 SGDLS and CDR2 YYNGEE. The J segment lost 1 base and the V segment lost 0 bases, leaving 5 bases of the junction unmatched. This CDR3 is 16 amino acids long. The DNA of the CDR3 is TGTGCCAGCAGCGTAGACCAGGGACAGCGCACAGATACGCAGTATTTT. Protein product: CASSVDQGQRTDTQYF.

V is TRBV28 and J is TRBJ1-5, with D unresolved. This CDR3 has 14 amino acids. V was shortened by 2 bases and J by 3 bases, with 8 bases between the two germline ends. Germline CDR1 is MDHEN and CDR2 is SYDVKM. CDR3 in DNA: TGTGCCAGCAGTTTAGTTCAGGCCAATCAGCCCCAGCATTTT. Translated, it gives CASSLVQANQPQHF.